This TCR beta chain stems from a study of cytomegalovirus exposure and HLA in healthy donors. The PCR had 60 Vbeta and 13 Jbeta primers. The table came from immunoSEQ multiplex PCR; TCRdb's copy has only in-frame clones and leaves some out. The data show more than 85,000 clones, around 70% seen once. Trimming removed 8 bases from V and 3 bases from J, with 16 bases in between. The CDR3 length is 14 residues. CDR1 ENHRY and CDR2 SYGVKD come from the germline V gene. The receptor comes from a female donor in good health and CMV-seronegative. Sequencing was performed on PBMCs. The V call is TRBV10-3, the J call TRBJ1-1; maybe TRBD1 (5 bases). The CDR3 DNA sequence: TGTGCCATCCGTAGGGCAGGGAGGGACACTGAAGCTTTCTTT. Its translation is CAIRRAGRDTEAFF.